The sequence of this TCR beta chain was determined in a study of high-grade serous ovarian cancer treatment subgroups. Study overall: Each sample yielded on average roughly 7,000 unique TCR beta rearrangements from 14,000 or so reads. Study results and limitations: CDR1 and CDR2 were left unanalyzed; analyses focused on CDR3. Same-patient tumor repertoires overlapped at roughly 0.095 to 0.79; different patients barely overlapped.

The V gene's germline CDR1 is SGHDN and CDR2 FVKESK. The CDR3 runs to 16 residues. J lost 0 bases, V lost 3 bases, and 4 bases had no gene match. Data came from immunoSEQ multiplex PCR; TCRdb stores just in-frame clones and leaves some out. This sample has approximately 36,000 clones, with around three quarters found just once. The table lists this clone with a count of one. Antigen: not known. The tumor samples were collected prior to definitive surgery or chemotherapy. The sample was tumor tissue. This clonotype was obtained from a human donor with high-grade serous ovarian cancer. The genes are TRBV14 and TRBJ2-1, with 8 bases that match TRBD1. DNA of the CDR3: TGTGCCAGCAGCCACCCGACAGGGGTCTCCTACAATGAGCAGTTCTTC. Its protein product is CASSHPTGVSYNEQFF.